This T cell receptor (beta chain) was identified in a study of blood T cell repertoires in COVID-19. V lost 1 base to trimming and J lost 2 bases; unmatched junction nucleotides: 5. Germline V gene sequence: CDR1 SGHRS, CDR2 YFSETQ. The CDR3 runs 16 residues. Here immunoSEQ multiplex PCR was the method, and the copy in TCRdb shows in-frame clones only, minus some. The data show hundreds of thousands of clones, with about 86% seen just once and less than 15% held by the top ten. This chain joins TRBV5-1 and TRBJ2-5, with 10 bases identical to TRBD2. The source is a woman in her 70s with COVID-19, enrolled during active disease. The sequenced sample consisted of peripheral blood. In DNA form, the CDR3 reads TGCGCCAGCAGCTTGAGCCTAGCGGGGGAGCAAGAGACCCAGTACTTC. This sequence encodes CASSLSLAGEQETQYF.